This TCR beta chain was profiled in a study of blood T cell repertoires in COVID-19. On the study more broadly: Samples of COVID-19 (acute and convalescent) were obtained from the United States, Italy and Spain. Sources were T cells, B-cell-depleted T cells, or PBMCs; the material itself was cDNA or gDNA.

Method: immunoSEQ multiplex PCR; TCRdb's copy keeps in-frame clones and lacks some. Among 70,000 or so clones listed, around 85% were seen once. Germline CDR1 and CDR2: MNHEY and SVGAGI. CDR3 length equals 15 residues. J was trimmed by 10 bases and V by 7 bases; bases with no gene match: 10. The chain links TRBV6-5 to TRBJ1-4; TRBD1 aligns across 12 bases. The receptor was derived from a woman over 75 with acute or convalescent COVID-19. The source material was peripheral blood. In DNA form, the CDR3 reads TGTGCCAGCACCCTATGGGGGACAGGGGGCTTAAAACTGTTTTTT. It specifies CASTLWGTGGLKLFF.